The 14 T cell receptor beta chains reported below all come from one sample, sequenced in a study of cytomegalovirus exposure and HLA in healthy donors. With 60 Vbeta and 13 Jbeta primers, the PCR was carried out. This table comes from immunoSEQ multiplex PCR, and its TCRdb copy is limited to in-frame clones, with some not included. The sample records about 170,000 clones, around 80% being singletons. Sample: PBMCs. The receptors were sampled from a woman aged 45-65 years in good health and CMV-seropositive.

V is TRBV23-1 and J is TRBJ2-3; D gene unclear. TRBV23-1 is given ORF status, its function remaining uncertain. V dropped 0 bases and J dropped 6 bases, with 7 bases sitting between them. This CDR3 comprises 13 residues. CDR3 amino acids: CASSQSAKDTQYF. For the CDR3, the DNA is TGCGCCAGCAGTCAATCCGCTAAGGATACGCAGTATTTT.

The genes are TRBV6-5 and TRBJ1-1, with 9 bases fitting TRBD1. V gave up 2 bases and J gave up 4 bases; unmatched junction bases: 5. Germline CDR1 MNHEY, CDR2 SVGAGI. The CDR3 contains 15 residues. The CDR3 DNA reads as TGTGCCAGCAGTTACCGAGGACAGGGGTCCACTGAAGCTTTCTTT. It codes for CASSYRGQGSTEAFF.

The J gene is TRBJ1-2, the V gene TRBV5-6; D might be TRBD1 (5 bases). The V gene lost 0 bases and the J gene lost 4 bases, with 7 bases spanning the gap. In germline, CDR1 is SGHDT, CDR2 YYEEEE. This CDR3 comprises 13 residues. The CDR3 loop reads CASSLGRAYGYTF. The CDR3 DNA reads TGTGCCAGCAGCTTGGGCAGGGCCTATGGCTACACCTTC.

The chain links TRBV7-3 to TRBJ2-3; 7 positions match TRBD2. V was pared by 1 base and J by 1 base, with 2 bases of the junction left unmatched. The CDR3 loop spans 15 amino acids. Germline V CDR1 and CDR2: SGHTA, FQGTGA. The DNA of the CDR3 is TGTGCCAGCAGCTTAAACGCGGGGGGCACAGATACGCAGTATTTT. It is translated as CASSLNAGGTDTQYF.

This clone was seen a few times. The V call is TRBV27, the J call TRBJ1-1; 10 bases line up with TRBD1. Germline CDR1 MNHEY, CDR2 SMNVEV (reference sequence). CDR3 size: 15 residues. The V gene end was trimmed by 6 bases and the J gene end by 3 bases; junction bases not matched to a gene: 7. The CDR3 loop reads CASRRDRGRDTEAFF. The CDR3 region has the DNA TGTGCCAGCAGACGAGACAGGGGGCGCGACACTGAAGCTTTCTTT.

The rearrangement links TRBV9 to TRBJ2-7; 8 bases map to TRBD1. Germline loops: CDR1 SGDLS, CDR2 YYNGEE. This CDR3 contains 14 residues. J lost 4 bases, V lost 3 bases, and 6 bases had no gene match. As DNA, the CDR3 is TGTGCCAGCAGCGCCGGGACAGGACCGTACGAGCAGTACTTC. It translates to CASSAGTGPYEQYF.

The chain recombines TRBV29-1 with TRBJ1-3; tentatively, D is TRBD1 (6 bases). There are 13 residues in the CDR3. Germline CDR1 reads SQVTM; CDR2 reads ANQGSEA. V lost 1 base and J lost 6, with 10 bases in between. The CDR3 loop is CSVEGWTENTIYF. The CDR3 DNA follows: TGCAGCGTTGAAGGATGGACAGAAAACACCATATATTTT. Full variable domain (missing parts from reference TRBV29-1 and TRBJ1-3): SAVISQKPSRDICQRGTSLTIQCQVDSQVTMMFWYRQQPGQSLTLIATANQGSEATYESGFVIDKFPISRPNLTFSTLTVSNMSPEDSSIYLCSVEGWTENTIYFGEGSWLTVV.

The V and J genes are TRBV5-4 and TRBJ2-5, with TRBD1 matching 8 bases. TRBJ2-7 explains the end of the DNA better; the J call may be wrong. This CDR3 contains 15 residues. CDR1 and CDR2 from the germline V gene are SGHNT and YYREEE (reference sequence). CDR3 loop: CASSFLTGGSYEQYF. In nucleotides, the CDR3 is TGTGCCAGCAGCTTCCTCACAGGGGGATCCTACGAGCAGTACTTC.

This clone was observed a few times. The chain has TRBV6-5 and TRBJ1-5; TRBD1 matches at 9 bases. There are 15 residues in the CDR3. Germline assignment: CDR1 MNHEY and CDR2 SVGAGI. The J segment lost 7 bases and the V segment lost 5 bases, leaving 9 bases of the junction unmatched. CDR3 sequence (DNA): TGTGCCAGCAGTCCCCGACAGGGGGGATTGCAGCCCCAGCATTTT. The encoded protein is CASSPRQGGLQPQHF.

This chain links TRBV7-2 with TRBJ2-5; 13 nucleotides match TRBD2. The germline V gene has CDR1 SGHTA and CDR2 FQGNSA. There are 15 residues in the CDR3. Unmatched junction bases numbered 9, after V lost 5 bases and J lost 9 bases. This CDR3 reads CASSPQKTSGGAQYF. The CDR3 coding sequence is TGTGCCAGCAGCCCGCAGAAAACTAGCGGGGGGGCCCAGTACTTC.

In its sample, this clone was seen once. This chain joins TRBV6-5 and TRBJ2-3, with 8 bases matching TRBD2. J lost 2 bases, V lost 4 bases, and 8 bases had no gene match. The CDR3 has 16 amino acids. Germline CDR1 is MNHEY and CDR2 is SVGAGI. CDR3 DNA: TGTGCCAGCAGTTCTTGGTTACTAGCGGCCACAGATACGCAGTATTTT. It is translated as CASSSWLLAATDTQYF.

This clone has more than one count but fewer than ten. The chain employs TRBV18 and TRBJ1-1, with 9 bases lining up with TRBD1. The CDR3 spans 17 residues. CDR1 is KGHSH, CDR2 LQKENI, per germline. V gave up 6 bases and J gave up 4 bases; unmatched junction bases: 15. CDR3 loop: CASSTLNPGQGITEAFF. CDR3 nucleotides: TGTGCCAGCTCCACTCTAAATCCGGGACAGGGTATCACTGAAGCTTTCTTT. The variable domain in full, with the rest retrieved from reference TRBV18 and TRBJ1-1, is NAGVMQNPRHLVRRRGQEARLRCSPMKGHSHVYWYRQLPEEGLKFMVYLQKENIIDESGMPKERFSAEFPKEGPSILRIQQVVRGDSAAYFCASSTLNPGQGITEAFFGQGTRLTVV.

The chain joins TRBV7-9 to TRBJ2-5; 9 bases match TRBD2. The last part of the DNA fits TRBJ2-7 better; the J call may be wrong. The CDR3 consists of 15 residues. Per the germline V gene, CDR1 is SEHNR and CDR2 is FQNEAQ (reference sequence). CDR3 in DNA: TGTGCCAGCAGCTTAGCGCTAGCGGGGCGCTACGAGCAGTACTTC. Its protein is CASSLALAGRYEQYF.

This clone was detected only once. The chain combines TRBV19 with TRBJ1-5; D is perhaps TRBD1 (6 bases). The CDR3 is made up of 14 amino acids. CDR1 is LNHDA, CDR2 SQIVND, per germline (reference sequence). Between the trimmed V and J ends, which lost 2 bases and 9 bases, there was a span of 14 bases. CDR3 DNA sequence: TGTGCCAGTAGTATACAGCACAGGGAAGCGCCCCAGCATTTT. It specifies CASSIQHREAPQHF. Filled out from reference TRBV19 and TRBJ1-5, the complete variable domain reads DGGITQSPKYLFRKEGQNVTLSCEQNLNHDAMYWYRQDPGQGLRLIYYSQIVNDFQKGDIAEGYSVSREKKESFPLTVTSAQKNPTAFYLCASSIQHREAPQHFGDGTRLSIL.